The clone carrying this T cell receptor (beta chain) was recorded once. This sample is part of a study of T cell responses to AZD1222 COVID-19 vaccine. Data came from immunoSEQ multiplex PCR; TCRdb stores just in-frame clones and leaves some out. The sample holds 100,000 to 150,000 clones, around nine tenths seen once. This receptor was taken from an adult in good health. Source: peripheral blood, taken on day 0 of AZD1222 vaccination.

The CDR3 region has the DNA TGCGCCAGCAGCCGAACCTTACAGGGGGGAGCTTTCTTT. It codes for CASSRTLQGGAFF. The chain links TRBV4-1 to TRBJ1-1; TRBD1 agrees at 8 bases. The trim removed 4 bases at V and 10 bases at J, leaving 8 bases unmatched. The germline gives CDR1 MGHRA, CDR2 YSYEKL. This CDR3 has 13 residues.